What follows describes a single TCR beta chain. This entry comes from a study of T cell changes during pregnancy in multiple sclerosis. The germline gives CDR1 LNHDA, CDR2 SQIVND (reference sequence). The trim removed 11 bases at V and 4 bases at J, leaving 7 bases unmatched. The CDR3 is 13 amino acids. The repertoire was sequenced with immunoSEQ multiplex PCR; TCRdb's copy has only in-frame clones and lacks some. This table has around 35,000 clones, around nine tenths appearing once. The clonotype comes from a female donor with multiple sclerosis, enrolled in a pregnancy study. The material sequenced was CD8+ T cells from peripheral blood mononuclear cells, taken in the first trimester of pregnancy. The genes are TRBV19 and TRBJ2-1; 8 bases agree with TRBD1. As DNA, the CDR3 is TGTGCCTCTGGGACAGGCACTTACAATGAGCAGTTCTTC. Encoded protein: CASGTGTYNEQFF.